This entry lists 9 T cell receptor beta chains sequenced from one sample in a study of Ad26.COV2.S vaccination and SARS-CoV-2 variants. Here immunoSEQ multiplex PCR was the method, and the copy in TCRdb shows in-frame clones only, minus some. In the table there are roughly 240,000 clones, approximately 88% of which are singletons. Treatment defined: 19 received Ad26.COV2.S at low or high dose, single or two shots; a few received placebo; per-sample allocation not given. Sample collection was performed on day 63 after the first vaccine or placebo injection. Source: peripheral blood, taken in a trial of Ad26.COV2.S vaccine versus placebo. All receptors come from a person aged 18-65 years who received the Ad26.COV2.S COVID-19 vaccine or a placebo.

This chain joins TRBV5-1 and TRBJ1-3; D is uncertain. CDR3 size: 14 residues. Germline V lookup: CDR1 SGHRS, CDR2 YFSETQ. Trimming took off 4 bases at V and 6 bases at J, with 14 bases between the two ends. The CDR3 DNA sequence: TGCGCCAGCAGCCCCCAGAGGGAAGCAAACACCATATATTTT. Protein product: CASSPQREANTIYF.

The chain uses TRBV6-5 and TRBJ2-2; a weak D match, TRBD1 (5 bases). Trimming cost V 5 bases and J 5 bases, with 15 bases left between them. Germline V gene lookup returns CDR1 MNHEY and CDR2 SVGAGI. The length of the CDR3 is 15 residues. Here the CDR3 reads CASSPRKGQTGELFF. The CDR3 coding sequence is TGTGCCAGCAGTCCCCGGAAGGGGCAAACCGGGGAGCTGTTTTTT.

The chain combines TRBV29-1 with TRBJ2-7; D not certain. The V end was cut by 1 base, the J end by 0 bases, with 10 bases between. This CDR3 has 14 amino acids. Per germline, CDR1 SQVTM and CDR2 ANQGSEA. CDR3 nucleotides: TGCAGCGTTGAAGGGGAAGAGAGCTCCTACGAGCAGTACTTC. Its translation is CSVEGEESSYEQYF.

This sequence joins TRBV28 and TRBJ2-2; D possibly matches TRBD1 or TRBD2 (5 bases each). The germline V gene has CDR1 MDHEN and CDR2 SYDVKM. CDR3 length equals 15 residues. V was cut by 2 bases and J by 6 bases, with 13 bases left in between. The CDR3 region is CASSLPMRGAGELFF. Here the CDR3 DNA reads TGTGCCAGCAGTTTACCTATGAGGGGAGCCGGGGAGCTGTTTTTT.

J is TRBJ2-7 and V is TRBV12-3 or TRBV12-4, with 11 bases identical to TRBD2. Trimming cost V 5 bases and J 8 bases; bases outside gene matches: 5. The CDR3 contains 13 residues. CDR3 region: CASSVLAGAQQYF. The CDR3 DNA reads as TGTGCCAGCAGTGTACTAGCGGGGGCCCAGCAGTACTTC.

The CDR3 protein is CASRGDRVPSGNTIYF. CDR3 nucleotide sequence: TGTGCCAGCAGGGGGGATCGGGTACCCTCTGGAAACACCATATATTTT. The chain links TRBV28 to TRBJ1-3, with D possibly being TRBD1 (5 bases). This CDR3 comprises 16 residues. Germline values: CDR1 MDHEN, CDR2 SYDVKM. V shed 6 bases and J shed 0 bases, with 15 bases lying between them.

The CDR3 region is CASSFALAGVGSYEQYF. The CDR3 coding sequence is TGCGCCAGCAGCTTCGCACTAGCGGGAGTTGGCTCCTACGAGCAGTACTTC. This sequence joins TRBV5-1 and TRBJ2-7; 11 bases fit TRBD2. This CDR3 spans 17 amino acids. The J segment lost 0 bases and the V segment lost 2 bases, leaving 7 bases of the junction unmatched. Looked up from germline, CDR1 is SGHRS and CDR2 is YFSETQ.

This rearrangement joins TRBV7-2 to TRBJ2-2, with D perhaps TRBD1 or TRBD2 (6 bases each). CDR3 size: 16 residues. V lost 5 bases, J lost 7 bases, and 20 bases lay in between. The germline gives CDR1 SGHTA, CDR2 FQGNSA. CDR3 amino acids: CASSLPGLFRGGELFF. For the CDR3, the DNA is TGTGCCAGCAGCCTCCCGGGACTCTTCAGGGGCGGGGAGCTGTTTTTT.

The V gene is TRBV7-8, the J gene TRBJ1-6; D is undetermined. The CDR3 covers 13 residues. V shed 4 bases and J shed 8 bases, with 9 bases lying between them. The germline V gene has CDR1 SGHVS and CDR2 FQNEAQ. CDR3 in amino acids: CASSSTKDSPLHF. The CDR3 DNA sequence: TGTGCCAGCAGCTCAACTAAGGATTCACCCCTCCACTTT. The full variable domain, completed using reference TRBV7-8 and TRBJ1-6, is GAGVSQSPRYKVAKRGQDVALRCDPISGHVSLFWYQQALGQGPEFLTYFQNEAQLDKSGLPSDRFFAERPEGSVSTLKIQRTQQEDSAVYLCASSSTKDSPLHFGNGTRLTVT.